This T cell receptor (beta chain) was captured in a study of T cell responses to AZD1222 COVID-19 vaccine. This clone turned up a few times. The antigen remains unidentified. General observations from the study: Recipients of two AZD1222 doses showed rising Spike-specific TCR breadth and depth.

The method was immunoSEQ multiplex PCR; TCRdb's version includes in-frame clones alone and lacks a portion of them. The data hold 150,000 to 200,000 clones, with more than 80% observed a single time. Germline V gives CDR1 SGHTA, CDR2 FQGNSA. Between the trimmed V and J ends, which lost 3 bases and 1 base, there was a span of 9 bases. The CDR3 is made up of 14 amino acids. The source was peripheral blood, collected on day 0 of AZD1222 vaccination. This receptor was identified in an adult in good health. The chain carries TRBV7-2 and TRBJ1-1; TRBD1 might be the D (5 bases). The CDR3 reads CASSFPTENTEAFF. The CDR3, as DNA: TGTGCCAGCAGCTTCCCGACAGAGAACACTGAAGCTTTCTTT. Full variable domain (remainder filled in from reference TRBV7-2 and TRBJ1-1): GAGVSQSPSNKVTEKGKDVELRCDPISGHTALYWYRQSLGQGLEFLIYFQGNSAPDKSGLPSDRFSAERTGGSVSTLTIQRTQQEDSAVYLCASSFPTENTEAFFGQGTRLTVV.